This T cell receptor beta chain was captured in a study of blood T cell repertoires in COVID-19. About the research overall: Acute and convalescent COVID-19 specimens originated in the United States, Italy and Spain. T cells, B-cell-depleted T cells, or PBMCs supplied cDNA or gDNA.

Authors' data handling: Amplification of reference gene primers was used by the study to estimate nucleated cell counts. Repertoires were generated with immunoSEQ multiplex PCR, while TCRdb's copy carries only in-frame clones and drops some. That table is the source of V, J and clone size, and D and trimming were worked out from the DNA. This sample has around 60,000 clones; around 77% occur once, and the top ten carry approximately 21%. This clonotype originated in a man aged 80 or over with active or convalescent COVID-19. Sequenced: peripheral blood.

The DNA for the CDR3 is TGTGCCAGCAGCTCGGGACAGGGGCGTACGCAGTATTTT. This translates into CASSSGQGRTQYF. The chain carries TRBV3-1 (or the pseudogene TRBV3-2) and TRBJ2-3; 10 positions agree with TRBD1. V shed 5 bases, J shed 8 bases, and the junction held 4 bases outside the gene matches. CDR1 and CDR2 from the germline V gene are LGHDT and YNNKEL (reference sequence). The CDR3 length is 13 residues.